These 27 T cell receptor beta chains share one sample of origin, sequenced in a study of tissue T cells after allogeneic stem cell transplantation. The time point: mouse harvest day 14 after allogeneic transplant. Each mouse received 10^7 T-cell-depleted marrow cells plus 10^6 splenic CD5+ T cells by tail vein. Method: immunoSEQ multiplex PCR; TCRdb's copy keeps in-frame clones and lacks some. The table has approximately 2,000 clones, over 35% seen once. The specimen was gut tissue. These receptors all stem from a female BALB/c mouse given C57BL/6 T cells with graft-versus-host disease after an allogeneic hematopoietic cell transplant.

Details on this clone: Germline and genes here are mouse. The sequence runs out 1 residue before the end of the CDR3; the remainder is reconstructed from the germline J gene. Other DNA variants within this sample encode the same CDR3. The rearrangement links TRBV12-1 to TRBJ1-1; TRBD1 matches at 8 bases. In germline, CDR1 is SGHSN, CDR2 HYEKVE. V lost 4 bases, J lost 4 bases, and 4 bases stayed unmatched. CDR3 length: 13 amino acids. This CDR3 reads CASSRTGLTEVFF. Incomplete CDR3 DNA: TGTGCCAGCTCCCGGACAGGGCTCACAGAAGTCTTC. The variable domain in full, completed from reference TRBV12-1 and TRBJ1-1, reads DSGVVQSPRHIIKEKGGRSVLTCIPISGHSNVVWYQQTLGKELKFLIQHYEKVERDKGFLPSRFSVQQFDDYHSEMNMSALELEDSAMYFCASSRTGLTEVFFGKGTRLTVV.

As for this clone: The genes are named according to mouse. The read finishes 1 residue shy of the CDR3 end, and the germline J gene is used to complete it. This chain links TRBV17 with TRBJ2-1, with D maybe TRBD2 (6 bases). Trimming pared 2 bases from V and 0 bases from J, leaving 8 bases between. The CDR3 is 15 residues long. Germline CDR1 and CDR2: MNHDT and YYDKIL. The CDR3 bases that were read are TGTGCTAGCAGTAGAAGGGACTCTAACTATGCTGAGCAGTTC. This gives the protein CASSRRDSNYAEQF. The whole CDR3 is CASSRRDSNYAEQFF.

As for this clone: Genes and germline are mouse. The missing CDR3 end, 1 residue past where the read stops, is filled in from the germline J gene. The chain carries TRBV26 and TRBJ2-5, with 9 positions matching TRBD1. CDR3 length: 15 amino acids. Germline V gene lookup returns CDR1 KGHPV and CDR2 FQNQEV (reference sequence). With 2 bases clipped from V and 6 bases from J, the junction kept 6 bases outside the gene matches. The CDR3 spells CASSLVQGAADTQYF. Incomplete CDR3 DNA: TGTGCCAGCAGTCTGGTACAGGGGGCGGCCGACACCCAGTAC.

Note on this clone: Any gene name here is a mouse gene name. The read falls 1 residue short of the CDR3 end, and the missing part is taken from the germline J gene. The rearrangement uses TRBV26 and TRBJ2-7, with TRBD2 matching over 9 bases. The CDR3 has 14 amino acids. Germline CDR1 and CDR2: KGHPV and FQNQEV (reference sequence). Trimming at V came to 0 bases and at J to 7 bases, leaving 4 bases not matched to a gene. CDR3 DNA, as far as it was read: TGTGCCAGCAGTCTGTCTGGGGGGGCGCGAGAACAGTAC. Its translation is CASSLSGGAREQY. The whole CDR3 protein reads CASSLSGGAREQYF.

This clone was seen more than once but under ten times. Mouse gene names apply. The read stops 1 residue short of the end of the CDR3; the missing end is completed from the germline J gene. The chain employs TRBV13-1 and TRBJ1-5; 7 nucleotides match TRBD1. Trimming took 0 bases from V and 5 from J; bases not matched to a gene: 5. The germline CDR1 and CDR2 sequences are NSHNY and SYGAGN. The length of the CDR3 is 15 residues. The covered CDR3 bases are TGTGCCAGCAGTGATGCAAGGACAGGTTACCAGGCTCCGCTT. It specifies CASSDARTGYQAPL. The full CDR3 sequence reads CASSDARTGYQAPLF.

With regard to this clone: Genes here carry mouse names. The CDR3 end falls 1 residue outside the read, so it is completed with the germline J gene. The J gene is TRBJ2-2, the V gene TRBV4; 11 nucleotides agree with TRBD1. The CDR3 has 15 amino acids. The V gene's germline CDR1 is LGHDT and CDR2 YNNKQL (reference sequence). The ends lost 5 bases at V and 4 bases at J; junction bases unmatched: 3. CDR3 loop: CASSGDRGFTGQLYF. Incomplete CDR3 DNA: TGTGCCAGCAGCGGGGACAGGGGGTTCACCGGGCAGCTCTAC.

Remarks on this clone: The gene names here belong to mouse. Read sequence stops 1 residue before the CDR3 end, and the germline J gene provides the missing end. The genes are TRBV26 and TRBJ2-2; D is perhaps TRBD2 (6 bases). The germline V and J ends were trimmed by 3 bases and 1 base, with 12 bases remaining between them. The germline gives CDR1 KGHPV, CDR2 FQNQEV (reference sequence). The CDR3 is made up of 16 amino acids. The CDR3 DNA, read in part, is TGTGCCAGCAGTCTTGGGGGAGGAGGAAACACCGGGCAGCTCTAC. The encoded protein is CASSLGGGGNTGQLY. The entire CDR3 protein is CASSLGGGGNTGQLYF.

Of note for this clone: Genes and germline come from the mouse. The read comes to an end 1 residue before the CDR3 does, leaving the germline J gene to fill in the end. The chain combines TRBV13-2 with TRBJ2-1; D possibly corresponds to TRBD2 (6 bases). This CDR3 comprises 13 residues. The V gene's germline CDR1 is NNHNN and CDR2 SYGAGS (reference sequence). V gave up 2 bases and J gave up 4 bases, with 7 bases separating them. The chain's CDR3 is CASGELGYAEQFF. CDR3 DNA, as far as it was read: TGTGCCAGCGGTGAGCTGGGGTATGCTGAGCAGTTC.

About this clone: Gene names and germline match the mouse. The CDR3 extends 1 residue past the end of the read, so its final part is completed from the germline J gene. J is TRBJ2-4 and V is TRBV26; 9 nucleotides match TRBD2. This CDR3 comprises 16 residues. Trimming removed 4 bases from V and 0 bases from J; junction bases left unmatched: 5. The germline V gene encodes CDR1 KGHPV and CDR2 FQNQEV (reference sequence). The sequenced CDR3 bases are TGTGCCAGCAGTCCGGACTGGGGTGCTAGTCAAAACACCTTGTAC. Amino acids: CASSPDWGASQNTLY. The whole CDR3 protein reads CASSPDWGASQNTLYF.

Note on this clone: Mouse names are used for the genes. The read is 1 residue too short to cover the CDR3 end, so that end is filled in from the germline J gene. The rearrangement joins TRBV16 to TRBJ2-7; 10 bases align to TRBD2. CDR3 length equals 14 residues. The V and J ends lost 2 bases and 6 bases, in that order; junction bases with no gene match: 4. CDR1 and CDR2 from the germline V gene are SGHSA and FRNQAP. The CDR3 loop is CASSLLGGLREQYF. The CDR3 bases that were read are TGTGCAAGCAGCTTACTGGGGGGGCTGCGTGAACAGTAC.

This clone was recorded a few times. Gene labels here are mouse ones. The read ends 1 residue shy of where the CDR3 ends; the end is completed using the germline J gene. The chain carries TRBV3 and TRBJ1-3; tentatively, D is TRBD1 (6 bases). The CDR3 has 14 amino acids. Per germline, CDR1 SNHLY and CDR2 FYNGKV (reference sequence). Trimming shortened V by 5 bases and J by 0 bases, and 8 bases separated the two germline ends. This CDR3 is CASSGTNSGNTLYF. CDR3 DNA (partial): TGTGCCAGCAGCGGGACAAATTCTGGAAATACGCTCTAT.

Comments on this clone: Gene labels here are mouse ones. The observed sequence ends 1 residue before the CDR3 terminus, with the missing tail filled in from the germline J gene. This sequence joins TRBV26 and TRBJ2-7; TRBD2 matches 7 bases. Unmatched junction bases numbered 5, after V lost 6 bases and J lost 0 bases. This CDR3 has 14 residues. The germline CDR1 and CDR2 sequences are KGHPV and FQNQEV (reference sequence). The CDR3: CASRLTGDSYEQYF. CDR3 bases read: TGTGCCAGCAGGTTAACTGGGGACTCCTATGAACAGTAC. The complete variable domain, with remaining parts taken from reference TRBV26 and TRBJ2-7, reads NSKVIQTPRYLVKGQGQKAKMRCIPEKGHPVVFWYQQNKNNEFKFLINFQNQEVLQQIDMTEKRFSAECPSNSPCSLEIQSSEAGDSALYLCASRLTGDSYEQYFGPGTRLTVL.

As concerns this clone: The gene names given are mouse names. The CDR3 is cut off 1 residue early in the read; its end comes from the germline J gene. The chain employs TRBV13-3 and TRBJ2-3; the match to TRBD1 covers 11 bases. Germline assignment: CDR1 NNHDY and CDR2 SYVADS. The CDR3 covers 14 residues. V trimming: 4 bases; J trimming: 3 bases; junction bases outside the gene matches: 1. The covered CDR3 bases are TGTGCCAGCAGTAGGGACAGGGGGGCAGAAACGCTGTAT. Amino acids: CASSRDRGAETLY. The full CDR3 protein is CASSRDRGAETLYF.

Of note for this clone: Any gene name here is a mouse gene name. The read terminates 1 residue before the CDR3 end, so the remaining end is supplied by the germline J gene. The V and J genes are TRBV3 and TRBJ2-4, with unresolved D. This CDR3 comprises 13 residues. V lost 5 bases, J lost 1 base, and 7 bases lay in between. CDR1 and CDR2 (germline): SNHLY, FYNGKV (reference sequence). The covered CDR3 bases are TGTGCCAGCAGCAAGTTCGGTCAAAACACCTTGTAC. This translates into CASSKFGQNTLY. The whole CDR3 reads CASSKFGQNTLYF.

This clone ranks as large. Genes and germline are mouse. The read finishes 1 residue shy of the CDR3 end, and the germline J gene is used to complete it. The genes are TRBV2 and TRBJ2-7; TRBD1 is a possible D gene (6 bases). From germline, CDR1 is LGHNA and CDR2 YSYQKL. Trimming removed 0 bases from V and 4 bases from J, with 7 bases in between. The CDR3 length is 13 residues. CDR3 bases read: TGTGCCAGCAGCCAAGAAGGGGGATATGAACAGTAC. It translates to CASSQEGGYEQY. The whole CDR3 region reads CASSQEGGYEQYF.

As for this clone: Genes here carry mouse names. The CDR3 reads CASSPISGNTLYF. The covered CDR3 bases are TGTGCCAGCAGTCCTATTTCTGGAAATACGCTCTAT. This chain uses TRBV26 with TRBJ1-3; D gene ambiguous. The read gets to within 1 residue of the CDR3 end, and the germline J gene fills in the rest. The CDR3 has 13 residues. With 4 bases removed from V and 0 bases from J, the gap between germline ends came to 4 bases. CDR1 is KGHPV and CDR2 is FQNQEV in the germline V gene (reference sequence).

This clone was recorded only once. The germline and genes are mouse ones. The read terminates 1 residue ahead of where the CDR3 ends, so the germline J gene completes it. The gene calls are TRBV26 and TRBJ2-5; 10 bases are shared with TRBD2. Germline CDR1 and CDR2: KGHPV and FQNQEV (reference sequence). V was pared by 2 bases and J by 7 bases, with 3 bases of the junction left unmatched. The CDR3 loop spans 14 amino acids. The DNA read from the CDR3 is TGTGCCAGCAGTCTGGGGACTGGGGCCAACACCCAGTAC. This sequence encodes CASSLGTGANTQY. The whole CDR3 protein reads CASSLGTGANTQYF.

Concerning this clone: Gene names and germline refer to mouse. The sequenced fragment ends 1 residue before the CDR3 boundary, so the rest is inferred from the germline J gene. The chain joins TRBV23 to TRBJ1-3. There are 14 residues in the CDR3. The germline V gene encodes CDR1 KGHTA and CDR2 FQNQQP. Partial CDR3 DNA: TGCTCCAGCAGTCAAATGGGGGCTGGAAATACGCTCTAT. The encoded protein is CSSSQMGAGNTLY. The whole CDR3 sequence is CSSSQMGAGNTLYF.

Note on this clone: Gene and germline names: mouse. The CDR3 end falls 1 residue outside the read, so it is completed with the germline J gene. The rearrangement links TRBV26 to TRBJ1-3; 7 positions match TRBD1. This CDR3 region has 14 residues. Germline values: CDR1 KGHPV, CDR2 FQNQEV (reference sequence). Trimming took 5 bases from V and 2 from J; bases not matched to a gene: 3. This chain's CDR3 is CASSTGTAGNTLYF. The part of the CDR3 DNA that was read is TGTGCCAGCAGTACCGGGACAGCTGGAAATACGCTCTAT. The full variable domain, in which reference TRBV26 and TRBJ1-3 provide the parts outside the CDR3, is NSKVIQTPRYLVKGQGQKAKMRCIPEKGHPVVFWYQQNKNNEFKFLINFQNQEVLQQIDMTEKRFSAECPSNSPCSLEIQSSEAGDSALYLCASSTGTAGNTLYFGEGSRLIVV.

Note on this clone: Genes and germline are mouse. The read comes to an end 1 residue before the CDR3 does, leaving the germline J gene to fill in the end. The J gene is TRBJ2-4, the V gene TRBV15; 7 nucleotides match TRBD1. CDR1 and CDR2 from the germline V gene are SGHND and FRSKSL. Trimming took 6 bases from V and 0 from J; bases not matched to a gene: 3. The CDR3 loop spans 14 amino acids. CDR3 sequence: CASRGTVSQNTLYF. Partial CDR3 DNA: TGTGCCAGCAGAGGGACAGTTAGTCAAAACACCTTGTAC.

A note on this clone: Relative to the germline gene, one junction end is altered; a read error may explain this. Mouse gene names apply. The CDR3 is cut off 1 residue early in the read; its end comes from the germline J gene. This chain connects TRBV13-2 to TRBJ2-7; 14 bases are a match to TRBD2. The CDR3 runs to 15 residues. Germline values: CDR1 NNHNN, CDR2 SYGAGS (reference sequence). CDR3 DNA (partial): TGTGCCGGCGGTGCCGGGACTGGGGGGGCCTTTGAACAGTAC. This codes for CAGGAGTGGAFEQY. The CDR3 in its entirety is CAGGAGTGGAFEQYF.

This clone was counted a few times. The gene symbols are mouse symbols. The read gets to within 1 residue of the CDR3 end, and the germline J gene fills in the rest. The rearrangement joins TRBV26 to TRBJ1-2, with a weak D call TRBD1 (6 bases). V gave up 6 bases and J gave up 3 bases, with 8 bases separating them. CDR1 KGHPV and CDR2 FQNQEV come from the germline V gene (reference sequence). This CDR3 has 12 amino acids. The covered CDR3 bases are TGTGCCAGCAGAGACAGGTACTCCGACTACACC. It specifies CASRDRYSDYT. From start to end, the CDR3 is CASRDRYSDYTF.

This clone was picked up a small number of times. Genes and germline come from the mouse. Coverage ceases 1 residue before the CDR3 finishes, and the germline J gene fills in the end. The V and J genes are TRBV26 and TRBJ1-1; the D gene is possibly TRBD1 (5 bases). The CDR3 runs to 12 residues. The germline V gene encodes CDR1 KGHPV and CDR2 FQNQEV (reference sequence). With 2 bases removed from V and 6 bases from J, the gap between germline ends came to 7 bases. Partial CDR3 DNA: TGTGCCAGCAGTCTGGAGGGACCAGAAGTCTTC. This codes for CASSLEGPEVF. The full CDR3 protein is CASSLEGPEVFF.

This clone has a handful of counts. Genes here carry mouse names. The read gets to within 1 residue of the CDR3 end, and the germline J gene fills in the rest. The rearrangement joins TRBV26 to TRBJ1-2; D remains ambiguous. The germline V and J ends were trimmed by 3 bases and 0 bases, with 5 bases remaining between them. Germline V lookup: CDR1 KGHPV, CDR2 FQNQEV (reference sequence). This CDR3 is 13 amino acids long. The CDR3 DNA, read in part, is TGTGCCAGCAGTCTTCAGACAAACTCCGACTACACC. Protein product: CASSLQTNSDYT. The CDR3 in its entirety is CASSLQTNSDYTF.

A word on this clone: The gene names here belong to mouse. The CDR3 region is CASSLRTGGDTGQLYF. CDR3 DNA (partial): TGTGCCAGCAGTCTGAGGACAGGGGGCGACACCGGGCAGCTCTAC. The genes are TRBV26 and TRBJ2-2; 11 bases map to TRBD1. The sequence runs out 1 residue before the end of the CDR3; the remainder is reconstructed from the germline J gene. CDR1 KGHPV and CDR2 FQNQEV come from the germline V gene (reference sequence). CDR3 size: 16 residues. V lost 2 bases, J lost 3 bases, and 2 bases stayed unmatched. The full variable domain, with the rest looked up from reference TRBV26 and TRBJ2-2, is NSKVIQTPRYLVKGQGQKAKMRCIPEKGHPVVFWYQQNKNNEFKFLINFQNQEVLQQIDMTEKRFSAECPSNSPCSLEIQSSEAGDSALYLCASSLRTGGDTGQLYFGEGSKLTVL.

This clone was counted a few times. These gene names are mouse names. CDR3 bases read: TGCTCCAGCAGTCAATCGACTAGTCAAAACACCTTGTAC. This translates into CSSSQSTSQNTLY. From start to end, the CDR3 is CSSSQSTSQNTLYF. V is TRBV23 and J is TRBJ2-4; TRBD2, the table's D call, lacks a check against the DNA. The observed sequence ends 1 residue before the CDR3 terminus, with the missing tail filled in from the germline J gene. Per the germline V gene, CDR1 is KGHTA and CDR2 is FQNQQP. CDR3 length: 14 amino acids. The complete variable domain, with remaining parts taken from reference TRBV23 and TRBJ2-4, reads DAAVTQKPRYLIKMKGQEAEMKCIPEKGHTAVFWYQQKQSKELKFLIYFQNQQPLDQIDMVKERFSAVCPSSSLCSLGIRTCEAEDSALYLCSSSQSTSQNTLYFGAGTRLSVL.

Details on this clone: At one end the junction does not follow the germline gene, possibly because of a read error. Each gene name is a mouse one. The CDR3 end lies 1 residue beyond the end of the read and is filled in from the germline J gene. This rearrangement joins TRBV12-2 to TRBJ2-7; 9 nucleotides agree with TRBD2. This CDR3 is built from 15 residues. Germline V lookup: CDR1 SGHLS, CDR2 HYDKME. The CDR3 spells CPSSPHWGASHEQYF. The sequenced part of the CDR3 DNA is TGCCCCAGCTCGCCGCACTGGGGGGCTTCCCATGAACAGTAC.